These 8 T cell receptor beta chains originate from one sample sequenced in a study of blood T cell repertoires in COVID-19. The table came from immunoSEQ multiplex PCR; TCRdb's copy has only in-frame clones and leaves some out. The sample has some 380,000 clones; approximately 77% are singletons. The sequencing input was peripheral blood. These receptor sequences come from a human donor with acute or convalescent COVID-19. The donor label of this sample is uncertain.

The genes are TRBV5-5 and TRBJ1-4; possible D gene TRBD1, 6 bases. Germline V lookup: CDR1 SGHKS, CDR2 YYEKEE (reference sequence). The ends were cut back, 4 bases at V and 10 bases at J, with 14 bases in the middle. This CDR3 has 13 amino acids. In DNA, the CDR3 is TGTGCCAGCAGCCGGGGGGACATCGGAAAACTGTTTTTT. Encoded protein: CASSRGDIGKLFF.

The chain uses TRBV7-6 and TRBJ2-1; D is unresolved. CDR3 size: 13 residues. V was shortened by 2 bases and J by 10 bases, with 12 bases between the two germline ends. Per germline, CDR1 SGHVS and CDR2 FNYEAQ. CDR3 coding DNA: TGTGCCAGCAGCTTAATTATGCCTAGGGAGCAGTTCTTC. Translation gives CASSLIMPREQFF.

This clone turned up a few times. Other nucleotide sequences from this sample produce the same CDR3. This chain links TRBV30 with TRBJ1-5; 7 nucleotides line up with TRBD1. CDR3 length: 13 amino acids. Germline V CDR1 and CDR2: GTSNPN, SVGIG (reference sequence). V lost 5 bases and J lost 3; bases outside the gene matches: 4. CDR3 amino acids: CAWSTGNNQPQHF. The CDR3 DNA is TGTGCCTGGTCGACAGGGAACAATCAGCCCCAGCATTTT.

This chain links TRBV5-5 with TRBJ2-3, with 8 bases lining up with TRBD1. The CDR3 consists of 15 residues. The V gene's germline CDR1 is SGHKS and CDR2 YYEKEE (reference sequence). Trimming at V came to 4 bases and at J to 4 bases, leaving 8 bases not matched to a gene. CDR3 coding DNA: TGTGCCAGCAGCGCCGGGACAGGTAGCGCAGATACGCAGTATTTT. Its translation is CASSAGTGSADTQYF.

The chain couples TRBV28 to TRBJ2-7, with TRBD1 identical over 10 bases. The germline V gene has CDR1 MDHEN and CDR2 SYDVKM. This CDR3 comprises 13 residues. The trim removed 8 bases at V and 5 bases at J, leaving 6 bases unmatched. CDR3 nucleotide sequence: TGTGCCAGCTCCGGGACAGGGGTCCACGAGCAGTACTTC. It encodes CASSGTGVHEQYF.

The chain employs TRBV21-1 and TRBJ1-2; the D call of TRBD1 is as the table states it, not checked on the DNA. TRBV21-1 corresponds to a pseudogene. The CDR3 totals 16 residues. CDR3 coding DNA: TGTGCCAGCAGCCCACAAGGGACAGAACATAACTATGGCTACACCTTC. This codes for CASSPQGTEHNYGYTF.

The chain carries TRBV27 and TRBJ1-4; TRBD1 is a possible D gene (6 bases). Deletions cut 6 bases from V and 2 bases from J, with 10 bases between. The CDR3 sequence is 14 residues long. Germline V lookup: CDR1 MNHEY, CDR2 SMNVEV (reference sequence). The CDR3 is CASRKGVTNEKLFF. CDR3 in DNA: TGTGCCAGCAGGAAGGGGGTTACTAATGAAAAACTGTTTTTT.

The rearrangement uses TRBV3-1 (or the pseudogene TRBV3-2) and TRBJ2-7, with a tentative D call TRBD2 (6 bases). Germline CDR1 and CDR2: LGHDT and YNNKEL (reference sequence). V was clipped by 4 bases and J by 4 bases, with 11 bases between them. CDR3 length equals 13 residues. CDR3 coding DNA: TGTGCCAGCAGCCGACTTGGGAGGTACGAGCAGTACTTC. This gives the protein CASSRLGRYEQYF.